This TCR beta chain stems from a study of B cell selection in AIRE deficiency. CD4+CD127+ cells were sorted as the conventional CD4 T cells. Per germline, CDR1 MNHEY and CDR2 SVGAGI. The CDR3 extends over 13 amino acids. Trimming removed 4 bases from V and 3 bases from J, with 9 bases in between. Assay: immunoSEQ multiplex PCR; the TCRdb copy retains only in-frame clones and omits some. The sample includes some 22,000 clones, about 95% seen only once; the top ten take around 0.17%. The receptor's source is a human donor in good health. Sequencing was done on a sample of CD4+CD127+ conventional T cells sorted from PBMCs. The genes are TRBV6-5 and TRBJ1-2; D is unclear. CDR3 amino acids: CASSLTVHYGYTF. CDR3 sequence (DNA): TGTGCCAGCAGTTTAACCGTCCACTATGGCTACACCTTC.